This T cell receptor (beta chain) was profiled in a study of OX40 agonist ivuxolimab in advanced cancers. Across the study: Of mixed ages from about 20 to 90 and averaging around 60 years, the group was about 86% male. Overall study results and limits: Relatively little clonal expansion, among the lowest observed, appeared in partial responders at 0.1-3.0 mg/kg. It was also the case that some nonresponders had low normalized T-cell clonal expansion.

To note about this clone: Antigen specificity is unknown.

CDR3 length: 16 amino acids. Some clones are missing from TCRdb's copy, which holds only in-frame ones; the method was immunoSEQ multiplex PCR. The sample has tens of thousands of clones, 85% to 90% seen once. The source material was CD4+ or CD8+ T cells sorted from blood, sampled in a trial of the OX40 agonist ivuxolimab. The chain carries TRBV21-1 and TRBJ2-1. TRBV21-1 is deemed a pseudogene. The receptor's source is an adult with an advanced solid tumor such as melanoma, head and neck, liver or kidney cancer. The CDR3 region is CASSKAMDGSYNEQFF. CDR3 coding DNA: TGTGCCAGCAGCAAAGCGATGGACGGTTCCTACAATGAGCAGTTCTTC.